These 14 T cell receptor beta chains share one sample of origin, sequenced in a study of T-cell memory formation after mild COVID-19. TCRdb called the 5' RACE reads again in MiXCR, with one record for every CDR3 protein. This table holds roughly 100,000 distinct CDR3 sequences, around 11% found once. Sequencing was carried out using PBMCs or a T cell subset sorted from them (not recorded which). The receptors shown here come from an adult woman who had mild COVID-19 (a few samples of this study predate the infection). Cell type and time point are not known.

CDR3 loop: CASSKARPGPFHGYTF. In DNA, the CDR3 is TGTGCCAGCAGCAAAGCGCGTCCCGGCCCCTTCCATGGCTACACCTTC. The chain combines TRBV21-1 with TRBJ1-2; TRBD1, the table's D call, lacks a check against the DNA. TRBV21-1 is marked as a pseudogene. This CDR3 is built from 16 residues.

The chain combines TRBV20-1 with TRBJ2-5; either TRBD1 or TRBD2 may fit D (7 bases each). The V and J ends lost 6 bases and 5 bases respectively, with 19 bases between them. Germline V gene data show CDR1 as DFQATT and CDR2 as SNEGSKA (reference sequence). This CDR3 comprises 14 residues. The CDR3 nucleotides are TGCAGTGCACAGGGGCAGCGGGAACCGGAGACCCAGTACTTC. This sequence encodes CSAQGQREPETQYF.

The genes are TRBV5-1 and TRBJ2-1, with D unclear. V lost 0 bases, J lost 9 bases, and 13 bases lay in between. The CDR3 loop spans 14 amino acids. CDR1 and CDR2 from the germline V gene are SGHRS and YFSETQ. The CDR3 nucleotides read TGCGCCAGCAGCTTGGACGTAACCTGGGGTGAGCAGTTCTTC. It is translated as CASSLDVTWGEQFF.

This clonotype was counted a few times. The CDR3 here is CASSYGGHHSYNEQFF. CDR3 nucleotides: TGTGCCAGCAGTTACGGGGGACACCACTCCTACAATGAGCAGTTCTTC. This chain connects TRBV6-5 to TRBJ2-1; TRBD1 might be the D (6 bases). V was shortened by 2 bases and J by 0 bases, with 11 bases between the two germline ends. Germline lookup yields CDR1 MNHEY and CDR2 SVGAGI. This CDR3 region has 16 residues.

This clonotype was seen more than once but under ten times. The CDR3: CSVEVLGGEQFF. CDR3 DNA: TGCAGCGTTGAAGTCTTGGGCGGTGAGCAGTTCTTC. V gene TRBV29-1 combines with J gene TRBJ2-1; D is uncertain. V was clipped by 1 base and J by 9 bases, with 10 bases between them. The V gene's germline CDR1 is SQVTM and CDR2 ANQGSEA. This CDR3 is 12 amino acids long.

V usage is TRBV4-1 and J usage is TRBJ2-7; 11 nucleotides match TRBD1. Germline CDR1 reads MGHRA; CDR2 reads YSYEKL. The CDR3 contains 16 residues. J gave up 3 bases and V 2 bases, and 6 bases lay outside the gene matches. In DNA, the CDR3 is TGCGCCAGCAGCCAAAGCCCGGGACAGGGGGTCTACGAGCAGTACTTC. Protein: CASSQSPGQGVYEQYF.

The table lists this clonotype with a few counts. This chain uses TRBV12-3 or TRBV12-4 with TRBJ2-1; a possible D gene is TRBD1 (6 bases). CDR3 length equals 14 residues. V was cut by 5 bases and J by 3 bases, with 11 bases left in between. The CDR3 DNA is TGTGCCAGCAGTACCAGGACAGACTACAATGAGCAGTTCTTC. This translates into CASSTRTDYNEQFF.

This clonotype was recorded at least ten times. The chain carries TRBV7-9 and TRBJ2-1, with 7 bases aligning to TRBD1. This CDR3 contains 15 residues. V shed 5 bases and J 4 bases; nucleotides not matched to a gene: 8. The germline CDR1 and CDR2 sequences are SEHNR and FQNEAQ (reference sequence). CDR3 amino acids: CASSLRGTVYNEQFF. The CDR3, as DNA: TGTGCCAGCAGCCTTCGAGGGACAGTTTACAATGAGCAGTTCTTC. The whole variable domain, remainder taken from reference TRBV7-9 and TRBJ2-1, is DTGVSQNPRHKITKRGQNVTFRCDPISEHNRLYWYRQTLGQGPEFLTYFQNEAQLEKSRLLSDRFSAERPKGSFSTLEIQRTEQGDSAMYLCASSLRGTVYNEQFFGPGTRLTVL.

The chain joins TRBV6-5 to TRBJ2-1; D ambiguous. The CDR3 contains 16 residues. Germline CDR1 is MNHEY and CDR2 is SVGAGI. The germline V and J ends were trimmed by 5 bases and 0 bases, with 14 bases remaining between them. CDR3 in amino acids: CASSQLPLGSYNEQFF. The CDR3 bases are TGTGCCAGCAGTCAGTTACCTTTGGGCTCCTACAATGAGCAGTTCTTC.

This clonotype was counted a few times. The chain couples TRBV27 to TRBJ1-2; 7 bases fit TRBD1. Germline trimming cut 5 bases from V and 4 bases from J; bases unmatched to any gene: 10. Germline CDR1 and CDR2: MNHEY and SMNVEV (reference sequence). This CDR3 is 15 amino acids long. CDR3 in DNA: TGTGCCAGCAGTCTCTCGACAGGGTCCGCCTATGGCTACACCTTC. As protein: CASSLSTGSAYGYTF.

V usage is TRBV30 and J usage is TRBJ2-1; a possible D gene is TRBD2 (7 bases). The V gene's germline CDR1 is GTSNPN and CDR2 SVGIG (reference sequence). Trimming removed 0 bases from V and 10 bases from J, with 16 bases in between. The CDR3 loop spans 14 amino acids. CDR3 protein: CAWSVRGGADEQFF. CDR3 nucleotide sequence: TGTGCCTGGAGTGTTAGAGGGGGGGCCGACGAGCAGTTCTTC. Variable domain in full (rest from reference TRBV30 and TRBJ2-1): SQTIHQWPATLVQPVGSPLSLECTVEGTSNPNLYWYRQAAGRGLQLLFYSVGIGQISSEVPQNLSASRPQDRQFILSSKKLLLSDSGFYLCAWSVRGGADEQFFGPGTRLTVL.

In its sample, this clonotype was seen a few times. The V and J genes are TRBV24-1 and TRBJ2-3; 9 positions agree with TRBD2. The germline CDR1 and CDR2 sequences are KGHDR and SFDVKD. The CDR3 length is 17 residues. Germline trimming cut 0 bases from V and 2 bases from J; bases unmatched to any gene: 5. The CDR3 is CATSDLPLAGLTDTQYF. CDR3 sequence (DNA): TGTGCCACCAGTGATTTGCCACTAGCGGGCCTCACAGATACGCAGTATTTT.

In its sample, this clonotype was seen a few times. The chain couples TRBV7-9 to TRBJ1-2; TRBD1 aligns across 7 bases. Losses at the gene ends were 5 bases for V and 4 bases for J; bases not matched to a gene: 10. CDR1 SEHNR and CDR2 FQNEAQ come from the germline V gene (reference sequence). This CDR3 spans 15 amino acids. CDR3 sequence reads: CASSPPQGEGYGYTF. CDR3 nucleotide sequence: TGTGCCAGCAGCCCACCCCAGGGGGAAGGCTATGGCTACACCTTC.

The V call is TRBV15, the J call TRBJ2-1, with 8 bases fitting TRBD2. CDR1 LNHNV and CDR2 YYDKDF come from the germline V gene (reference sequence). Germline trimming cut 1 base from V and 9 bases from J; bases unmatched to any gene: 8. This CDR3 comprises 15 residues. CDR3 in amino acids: CATSRGAGAVAEQFF. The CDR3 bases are TGTGCCACCAGCAGAGGAGCGGGAGCGGTTGCTGAGCAGTTCTTC.